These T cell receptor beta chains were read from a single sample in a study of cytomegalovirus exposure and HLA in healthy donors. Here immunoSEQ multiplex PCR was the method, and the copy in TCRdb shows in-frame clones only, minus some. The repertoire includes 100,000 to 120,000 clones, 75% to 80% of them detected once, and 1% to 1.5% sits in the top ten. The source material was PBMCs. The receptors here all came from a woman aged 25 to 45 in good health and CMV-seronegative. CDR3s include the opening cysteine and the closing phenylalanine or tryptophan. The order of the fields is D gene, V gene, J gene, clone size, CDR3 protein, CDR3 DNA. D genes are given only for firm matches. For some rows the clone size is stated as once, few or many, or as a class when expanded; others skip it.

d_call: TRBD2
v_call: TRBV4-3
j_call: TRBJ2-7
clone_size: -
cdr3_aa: CASSQVLIAGDEQYF
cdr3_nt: TGCGCCAGCAGCCAAGTGTTGATAGCGGGGGACGAGCAGTACTTC

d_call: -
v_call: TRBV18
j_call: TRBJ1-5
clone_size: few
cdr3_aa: CASSLGQGHQPQHF
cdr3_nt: TGTGCCAGCTCACTAGGGCAGGGGCATCAGCCCCAGCATTTT

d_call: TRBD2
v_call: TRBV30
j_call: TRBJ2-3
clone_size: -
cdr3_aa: CAWSRLSGGGPDTQYF
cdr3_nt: TGTGCCTGGAGTCGACTTAGCGGGGGGGGCCCAGATACGCAGTATTTT

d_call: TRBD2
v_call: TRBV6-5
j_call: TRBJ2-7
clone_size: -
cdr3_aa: CASSYLAGETYEQYF
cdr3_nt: TGTGCCAGCAGTTACCTGGCGGGGGAAACCTACGAGCAGTACTTC

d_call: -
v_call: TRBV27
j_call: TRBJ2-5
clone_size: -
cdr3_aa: CASSLGLSQETQYF
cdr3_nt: TGTGCCAGCAGCCTCGGACTCAGCCAAGAGACCCAGTACTTC

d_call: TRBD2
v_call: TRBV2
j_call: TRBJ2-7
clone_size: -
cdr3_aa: CASRTGTSGSYEQYF
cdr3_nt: TGTGCCAGCAGGACCGGGACTAGCGGATCCTACGAGCAGTACTTC

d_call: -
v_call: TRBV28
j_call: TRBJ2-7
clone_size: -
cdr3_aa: CASSPQDIYSYEQYF
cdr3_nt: TGTGCCAGCAGCCCTCAGGACATTTACTCCTACGAGCAGTACTTC

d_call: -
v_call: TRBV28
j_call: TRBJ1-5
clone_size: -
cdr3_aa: CASSPSGGGFQPQHF
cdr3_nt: TGTGCCAGCAGTCCCTCCGGGGGGGGCTTTCAGCCCCAGCATTTT

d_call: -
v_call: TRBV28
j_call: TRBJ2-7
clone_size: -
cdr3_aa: CASSLQGSYEQYF
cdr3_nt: TGTGCCAGCAGTTTACAGGGCTCCTACGAGCAGTACTTC

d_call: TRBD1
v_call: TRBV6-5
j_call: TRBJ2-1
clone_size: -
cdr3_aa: CASSYPLAGGYNEQFF
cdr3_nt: TGTGCCAGCAGTTACCCGCTGGCAGGGGGATACAATGAGCAGTTCTTC

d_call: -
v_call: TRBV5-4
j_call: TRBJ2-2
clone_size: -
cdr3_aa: CASSLAGVNTGELFF
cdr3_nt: TGTGCCAGCAGCTTGGCGGGGGTGAACACCGGGGAGCTGTTTTTT

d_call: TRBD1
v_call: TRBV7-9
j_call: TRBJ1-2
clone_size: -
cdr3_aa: CASSFRDSYGYTF
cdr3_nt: TGTGCCAGCAGCTTCCGGGACAGCTATGGCTACACCTTC

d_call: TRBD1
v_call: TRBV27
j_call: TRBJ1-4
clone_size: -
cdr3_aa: CASRRQGDEKLFF
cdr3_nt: TGTGCCAGCAGGAGACAGGGCGATGAAAAACTGTTTTTT

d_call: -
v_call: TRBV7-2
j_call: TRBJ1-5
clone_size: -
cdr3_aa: CASSLGPGVSNQPQHF
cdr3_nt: TGTGCCAGCAGCTTAGGTCCGGGAGTGAGCAATCAGCCCCAGCATTTT

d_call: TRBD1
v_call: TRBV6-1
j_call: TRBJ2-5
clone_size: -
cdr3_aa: CASRATGGGETQYF
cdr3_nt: TGTGCCAGCAGGGCGACAGGGGGTGGAGAGACCCAGTACTTC

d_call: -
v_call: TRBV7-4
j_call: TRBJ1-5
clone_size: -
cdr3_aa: CASSLKGEGNQPQHF
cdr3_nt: TGTGCCAGCAGCTTAAAGGGAGAGGGCAATCAGCCCCAGCATTTT

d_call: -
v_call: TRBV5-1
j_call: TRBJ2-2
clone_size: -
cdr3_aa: CASSHGGDTGELFF
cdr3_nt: TGCGCCAGCAGCCACGGAGGGGACACCGGGGAGCTGTTTTTT

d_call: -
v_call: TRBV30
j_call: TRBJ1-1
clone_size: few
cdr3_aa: CAWSVFLFLGGPGNTEAFF
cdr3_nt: TGTGCCTGGAGTGTATTCTTGTTCCTGGGGGGGCCGGGAAACACTGAAGCTTTCTTT

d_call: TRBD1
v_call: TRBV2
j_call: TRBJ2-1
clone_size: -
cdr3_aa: CASTSNRGPYNEQFF
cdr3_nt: TGTGCCAGCACCTCTAACAGGGGCCCCTACAATGAGCAGTTCTTC

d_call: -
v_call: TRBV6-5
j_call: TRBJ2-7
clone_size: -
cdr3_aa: CASSYLERREVYEQYF
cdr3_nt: TGTGCCAGCAGTTACTTAGAGCGCAGGGAAGTTTACGAGCAGTACTTC

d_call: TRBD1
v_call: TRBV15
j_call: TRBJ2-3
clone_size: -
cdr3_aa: CATSGTGTSTDTQYF
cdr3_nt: TGTGCCACCAGTGGGACAGGGACTAGCACAGATACGCAGTATTTT

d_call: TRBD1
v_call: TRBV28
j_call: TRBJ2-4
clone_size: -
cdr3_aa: CASSPWTGRQTKNIQYF
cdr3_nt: TGTGCCAGCAGTCCCTGGACAGGGAGGCAAACCAAAAACATTCAGTACTTC

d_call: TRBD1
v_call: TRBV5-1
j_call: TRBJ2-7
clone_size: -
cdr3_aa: CASSQRTGNPYEQYF
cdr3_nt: TGCGCCAGCAGCCAACGGACAGGAAATCCCTACGAGCAGTACTTC

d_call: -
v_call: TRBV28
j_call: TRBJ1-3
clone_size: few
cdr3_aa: CASVKAGPGVGNTIYF
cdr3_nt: TGTGCCAGCGTCAAGGCCGGCCCGGGAGTCGGAAACACCATATATTTT

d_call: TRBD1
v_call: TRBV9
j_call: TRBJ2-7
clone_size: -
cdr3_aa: CASSVGGDRARYEQYF
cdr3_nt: TGTGCCAGCAGCGTAGGTGGGGACAGAGCGCGCTACGAGCAGTACTTC

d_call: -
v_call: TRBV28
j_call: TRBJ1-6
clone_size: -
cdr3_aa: CASYGQNPSYNSPLHF
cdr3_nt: TGTGCCAGCTATGGACAGAATCCCTCCTATAATTCACCCCTCCACTTT

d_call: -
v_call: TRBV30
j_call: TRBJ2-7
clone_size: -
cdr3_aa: CAWRGRQGQYEQYF
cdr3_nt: TGTGCCTGGAGGGGGAGGCAAGGGCAGTACGAGCAGTACTTC

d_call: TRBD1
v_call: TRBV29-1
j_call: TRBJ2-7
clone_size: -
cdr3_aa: CSVEGQGAYEQYF
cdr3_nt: TGCAGCGTTGAAGGACAGGGGGCTTACGAGCAGTACTTC

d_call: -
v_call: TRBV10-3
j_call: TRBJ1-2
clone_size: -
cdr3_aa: CAISDGTDYGYTF
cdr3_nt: TGTGCCATCAGTGACGGGACTGACTATGGCTACACCTTC

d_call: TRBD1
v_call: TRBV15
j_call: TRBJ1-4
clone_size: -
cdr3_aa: CATSRPDREGEKLFF
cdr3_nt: TGTGCCACCAGCAGACCGGACAGGGAGGGGGAAAAACTGTTTTTT

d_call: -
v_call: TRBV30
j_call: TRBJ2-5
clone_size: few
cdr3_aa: CAWSVPSSQETQYF
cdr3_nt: TGTGCCTGGAGTGTACCGTCCAGCCAAGAGACCCAGTACTTC

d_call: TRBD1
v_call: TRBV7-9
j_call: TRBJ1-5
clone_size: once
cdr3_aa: CASSPTGGNQPQHF
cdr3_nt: TGTGCCAGCAGCCCTACAGGGGGGAATCAGCCCCAGCATTTT

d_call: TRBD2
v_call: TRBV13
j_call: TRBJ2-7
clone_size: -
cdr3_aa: CASSLEGSAAGDRYEQYF
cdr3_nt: TGTGCCAGCAGCTTAGAGGGTAGCGCGGCGGGAGATCGGTACGAGCAGTACTTC

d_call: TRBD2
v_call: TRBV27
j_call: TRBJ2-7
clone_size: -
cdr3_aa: CASSGSGGIYEQYF
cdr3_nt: TGTGCCAGCAGCGGGAGCGGGGGGATCTACGAGCAGTACTTC

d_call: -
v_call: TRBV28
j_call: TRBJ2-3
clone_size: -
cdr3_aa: CASSLSGIHTDTQYF
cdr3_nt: TGTGCCAGCAGTCTAAGCGGAATTCACACAGATACGCAGTATTTT

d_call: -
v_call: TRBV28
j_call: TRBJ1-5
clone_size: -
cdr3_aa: CASSSGNQPQHF
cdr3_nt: TGTGCCAGCAGTTCAGGCAATCAGCCCCAGCATTTT

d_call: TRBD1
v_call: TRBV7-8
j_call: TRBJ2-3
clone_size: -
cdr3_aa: CASRYRGSDTQYF
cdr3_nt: TGTGCCAGCCGATACAGGGGTTCAGATACGCAGTATTTT

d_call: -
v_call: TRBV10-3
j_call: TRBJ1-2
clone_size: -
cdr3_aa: CAIRPGIKGYGYTF
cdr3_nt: TGTGCCATCAGGCCGGGGATAAAGGGCTATGGCTACACCTTC

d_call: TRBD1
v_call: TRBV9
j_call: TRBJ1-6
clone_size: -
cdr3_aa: CASSAGQGFSPLHF
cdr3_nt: TGTGCCAGCAGTGCAGGACAGGGGTTTTCACCCCTCCACTTT

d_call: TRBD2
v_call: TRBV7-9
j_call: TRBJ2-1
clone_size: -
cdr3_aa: CASSLARLAGVFEQFF
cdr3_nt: TGTGCCAGCAGCTTAGCGCGGCTAGCGGGGGTATTTGAGCAGTTCTTC